This T cell receptor beta chain was profiled in a study of radiation and T cells in renal cell carcinoma. On the study more broadly: Nephrectomy followed 15 Gy stereotactic body radiation by 4 weeks. Study findings and constraints: Top tumor clonotypes rose in blood 2 weeks post-radiation, then contracted. Pretreatment tumor biopsies were lacking, so baseline clonotypes are unknown.

Turning to this clone: Its target is unknown.

Time point: baseline pretreatment blood. As to treatment: 15 Gy SBRT to primary tumor, nephrectomy 4 weeks later. The patient's renal cell carcinoma had clear cell pathology. Profiling relied on immunoSEQ multiplex PCR, and the TCRdb table lists in-frame clones only, not all of them. The repertoire consists of more than 75,000 clones, with about four fifths occurring once and the leading ten covering 5% to 7.5%. Here the sequenced sample was blood, taken from a patient whose treatment included radiotherapy and nephrectomy. The TCR comes from a man aged 60 to 69 with renal cell carcinoma.

DNA of the CDR3: TGTGCCAGCAGCGTAGGGGGTAATTACAATGAGCAGTTCTTC. It translates to CASSVGGNYNEQFF. The chain combines TRBV9 with TRBJ2-1, with D uncertain. V lost 0 bases and J lost 4, with 8 bases in between. CDR3 length: 14 residues. Germline CDR1 reads SGDLS; CDR2 reads YYNGEE.